This T cell receptor beta chain is drawn from a study of T-cell reconstitution after alpha-beta-depleted transplantation in children. Trimming stripped 1 base from V and 2 bases from J, with 12 bases between. There are 16 residues in the CDR3. Germline V gene data show CDR1 as KGHSH and CDR2 as LQKENI. Findings of the study overall: Reported findings indicate that, about two months after transplant, alpha-beta T cells came from several hundred expanded clones, which were derived from non-depleted graft cells. The high TCRbeta diversity at day 60 in some patients came from surviving recipient T cells and thymic progenitors.

Preparation of the TCRbeta library involved a method that used unique molecular identifiers. One entry per CDR3 protein, called by TCRdb with MiXCR from the PCR reads. The sample contains 580,000 or so distinct CDR3 sequences, under 30% of which appear only once. This clonotype was recorded a few times. Its antigen is unidentified. J is TRBJ1-3 and V is TRBV18; D call uncertain. This TCR derives from a boy less than two years old who had a stem cell transplant for acute myeloid leukemia, so the T cells may come from the graft donor. Sequenced material: PBMCs, mostly from graft donor cells, taken 360 days after TCRalphabeta/CD19-depleted stem cell transplant. CDR3 in DNA: TGTGCCAGCTCACCACAGTCGGCCTTGGCTGGAAACACCATATATTTT. Translating gives CASSPQSALAGNTIYF.